These T cell receptor beta chains were read from a single sample in a study of T cells in Graves' hyperthyroidism and ophthalmopathy. Via MiXCR, TCRdb re-called the multiplex PCR reads, giving one row per CDR3 protein. Found here are over 550,000 distinct CDR3 sequences, 16% of them singletons; the top ten hold 18%. Sample: blood. All receptors derive from a woman aged 18-29 years with Graves' hyperthyroidism. Both conserved end residues are part of each CDR3. A D gene is named only where the DNA matches it firmly. Clone size appears in some rows only: once, few, many, or a class for an expanded clone.

V gene	J gene	clone size	CDR3 length	D gene	CDR3 protein	CDR3 DNA
TRBV5-1	TRBJ1-1	-	13	-	CASSFFGNPEAFF	TGCGCCAGCAGTTTTTTCGGGAATCCTGAAGCTTTCTTT
TRBV19	TRBJ2-2	-	17	TRBD2	CASSTPSSGRRTGELFF	TGTGCCAGTAGCACCCCCAGCAGCGGGAGACGAACCGGGGAGCTGTTTTTT
TRBV30	TRBJ2-7	-	16	TRBD2	CAWSVLGTSGSYEQYF	TGTGCCTGGAGTGTACTTGGTACTAGCGGCTCCTACGAGCAGTACTTC
TRBV4-1	TRBJ2-1	-	14	-	CASSQGPVANEQFF	TGCGCCAGCAGCCAGGGACCCGTGGCCAATGAGCAGTTCTTC
TRBV20-1	TRBJ2-1	-	13	TRBD2	CSARTSGRKWQFF	TGCAGTGCCAGGACTAGCGGGAGAAAATGGCAGTTCTTC
TRBV5-1	TRBJ1-2	many	14	-	CASSLLGGADGYTF	TGCGCCAGCAGCCTCCTGGGGGGCGCCGATGGCTACACCTTC
TRBV20-1	TRBJ2-7	-	13	-	CSATPGKLYEQYF	TGCAGTGCCACCCCTGGCAAACTCTACGAGCAGTACTTC
TRBV3-1	TRBJ2-2	few	13	-	CASSHRGTGELFF	TGTGCCAGCAGCCACAGGGGAACCGGGGAGCTGTTTTTT
TRBV12-3/TRBV12-4	TRBJ2-2	-	14	TRBD1	CASSLVDRPGELFF	TGTGCCAGCAGTTTAGTGGACAGGCCCGGGGAGCTGTTTTTT
TRBV2	TRBJ1-6	many	12	-	CASSLTDSPLHF	TGTGCCAGCAGTTTGACAGATTCACCCCTCCACTTT
TRBV20-1	TRBJ2-2	few	14	TRBD1	CSAFRQGVTGELFF	TGCAGTGCTTTTCGACAGGGGGTCACCGGGGAGCTGTTTTTT
TRBV4-3	TRBJ2-3	few	14	-	CASSPFVGVDTQYF	TGCGCCAGCAGCCCCTTTGTGGGGGTAGATACGCAGTATTTT
TRBV5-1	TRBJ2-1	-	14	-	CASSHRATQGEQFF	TGCGCCAGCAGCCACCGGGCCACACAGGGTGAGCAGTTCTTC
TRBV10-3	TRBJ2-7	few	14	-	CAISESFEGYEQYF	TGTGCCATCAGTGAGTCTTTCGAGGGATACGAGCAGTACTTC
TRBV28	TRBJ1-1	many	14	-	CASSLGRLNTEAFF	TGTGCCAGCAGTTTAGGCAGGTTGAACACTGAAGCTTTCTTT
TRBV6-1	TRBJ2-7	-	16	-	CASSPRGPDRIEEQYF	TGTGCCAGCAGCCCCAGGGGCCCGGATAGGATTGAAGAGCAGTACTTC
TRBV5-1	TRBJ2-5	few	15	TRBD2	CASSWSGGRQETQYF	TGCGCCAGCAGCTGGAGCGGGGGTCGCCAAGAGACCCAGTACTTC
TRBV20-1	TRBJ2-5	-	15	TRBD1	CSARNRGQAAETQYF	TGCAGTGCTAGAAACCGGGGACAGGCGGCGGAGACCCAGTACTTC
TRBV11-2	TRBJ2-1	many	18	-	CAVTGREAGAPSYNEQFF	TGTGCCGTGACGGGCAGGGAGGCGGGTGCACCATCCTACAATGAGCAGTTCTTC
TRBV20-1	TRBJ2-2	few	16	-	CSARDRKGHGTGELFF	TGCAGTGCTAGAGATCGTAAGGGGCACGGCACCGGGGAGCTGTTTTTT
TRBV11-2	TRBJ2-1	many	17	TRBD2	CASSLGSWASGTNEQFF	TGTGCCAGCAGCTTAGGGAGTTGGGCTAGCGGGACCAATGAGCAGTTCTTC
TRBV5-1	TRBJ2-3	few	16	TRBD1	CASSHQRQGWPDTQYF	TGCGCCAGCAGCCACCAACGACAGGGCTGGCCAGATACGCAGTATTTT
TRBV7-3	TRBJ1-3	few	15	-	CASSLGAGVGNTIYF	TGTGCCAGCAGCTTAGGGGCAGGGGTTGGAAACACCATATATTTT
TRBV6-1	TRBJ2-5	few	14	-	CASSGGPTQETQYF	TGTGCCAGCAGTGGGGGCCCAACCCAAGAGACCCAGTACTTC
TRBV6-1	TRBJ2-5	many	15	TRBD1	CASSETGTVQETQYF	TGTGCCAGCAGTGAAACCGGGACAGTCCAAGAGACCCAGTACTTC
TRBV12-3/TRBV12-4	TRBJ2-1	-	12	-	CASSFAGAEQFF	TGTGCCAGCAGTTTCGCAGGGGCTGAGCAGTTCTTC
TRBV6-2/TRBV6-3	TRBJ1-6	few	14	-	CASSYLGVYSPLHF	TGTGCCAGCAGTTACCTGGGGGTGTATTCACCCCTCCACTTT
TRBV10-2	TRBJ2-7	many	15	TRBD1	CASSEYGTGLHEQYF	TGCGCCAGCAGTGAGTACGGGACAGGGCTCCACGAGCAGTACTTC
TRBV10-3	TRBJ2-7	many	15	TRBD1	CAISNPGQGHYEQYF	TGTGCCATCAGCAATCCGGGACAGGGGCACTACGAGCAGTACTTC
TRBV30	TRBJ2-1	many	13	-	CAWSLGHTNEQFF	TGTGCCTGGAGCCTCGGACATACCAATGAGCAGTTCTTC
TRBV4-1	TRBJ2-7	-	15	TRBD2	CASSQDRGGGGEQYF	TGCGCCAGCAGCCAAGACCGGGGGGGGGGAGGCGAGCAGTACTTC
TRBV7-6	TRBJ2-1	few	17	TRBD2	CASSTWTSGAAYNEQFF	TGTGCCAGCAGCACGTGGACTAGCGGGGCAGCCTACAATGAGCAGTTCTTC
TRBV6-1	TRBJ2-1	many	15	-	CASRQQVSKRNEQFF	TGTGCCAGCAGGCAACAGGTATCCAAACGGAATGAGCAGTTCTTC
TRBV29-1	TRBJ2-7	-	12	-	CSVEDGEDEQYF	TGCAGCGTTGAAGACGGGGAGGACGAGCAGTACTTC
TRBV28	TRBJ2-1	few	15	-	CASGYLSDSYNEQFF	TGTGCCAGCGGCTATCTTAGCGACTCCTACAATGAGCAGTTCTTC
TRBV29-1	TRBJ2-2	many	14	-	CSVPDLTRSGELFF	TGCAGCGTCCCCGACCTAACTAGATCCGGGGAGCTGTTTTTT
TRBV5-1	TRBJ2-2	many	16	TRBD2	CASRSPGLANTGELFF	TGCGCCAGCAGATCTCCGGGACTAGCGAACACCGGGGAGCTGTTTTTT
TRBV7-9	TRBJ2-7	few	15	TRBD2	CASSTSGLEAYEQYF	TGTGCCAGCAGCACTTCGGGACTAGAAGCCTACGAGCAGTACTTC
TRBV20-1	TRBJ2-3	many	15	-	CSAGGQTGEWDTQYF	TGCAGTGCTGGGGGACAAACGGGAGAGTGGGATACGCAGTATTTT
TRBV18	TRBJ2-7	many	11	-	CASSTDREQYF	TGTGCCAGCTCGACAGACCGCGAGCAGTACTTC
TRBV29-1	TRBJ2-3	few	15	TRBD2	CSVNPGLAGRDTQYF	TGCAGCGTGAACCCGGGACTAGCGGGTAGAGATACGCAGTATTTT